This T cell receptor beta chain was obtained from a study of T cells in narcolepsy. Turning to the study itself: Patients with NT1 or NT2 and healthy control donors were enrolled. Study-wide points: Autoreactive clone sequences were missing from some blood memory CD4+ repertoires. HCRT-specific and TRIB2-specific autoreactive clonotypes appeared among same-patient CSF and blood CD4+ clonotypes.

Sequencing was performed with immunoSEQ multiplex PCR; in TCRdb, only in-frame clones are kept and a portion is missing. The repertoire holds roughly 16,000 clones, with 65% to 90% as singletons. The germline V gene has CDR1 LGHNA and CDR2 YSLEER. This CDR3 comprises 16 residues. V gave up 4 bases and J gave up 2 bases, with 15 bases separating them. In regard to this clone: Its target is unknown.

Sequencing was performed on memory (CD45RA-) CD4+ T cells from blood. The rearrangement joins TRBV4-3 to TRBJ1-3, with TRBD1 as a possible D gene (5 bases). The TCR sequence derives from a human donor in good health. CDR3 residues: CASSPLHAGPGNTIYF. CDR3 DNA: TGCGCCAGCAGCCCGCTCCACGCAGGGCCTGGAAACACCATATATTTT.